This T cell receptor beta chain came from a study of radiation and T cells in renal cell carcinoma. Germline V CDR1 and CDR2: MGHRA, YSYEKL. This CDR3 has 17 residues. V was shortened by 1 base and J by 8 bases, with 21 bases between the two germline ends. For this clone: Its cognate antigen is unknown.

The sample's time point: blood 4 weeks post-SBRT, at nephrectomy. The treatment was: 15 Gy SBRT to primary tumor, nephrectomy 4 weeks later. Nephrectomy followed 15 Gy stereotactic body radiation by 4 weeks. Profiled with immunoSEQ multiplex PCR; TCRdb holds only in-frame clones, not every one. The sample yields just over 95,000 clones, 80% to 90% seen once. Regarding the study as a whole: Top tumor clonotypes rose in blood 2 weeks post-radiation, then contracted.

The sequences come from blood, collected from a patient whose treatment included radiotherapy and nephrectomy. The sequence was collected from a man aged 55 to 70 with renal cell carcinoma. The genes are TRBV4-1 and TRBJ2-1, with no clear D. This chain's CDR3 is CASSQVVAPPVIDEQFF. CDR3 coding DNA: TGCGCCAGCAGCCAAGTCGTCGCCCCCCCAGTTATTGATGAGCAGTTCTTC.